Each of the 26 T cell receptor beta chains below was sequenced from the same sample in a study of blood T cell repertoires in COVID-19. The assay was immunoSEQ multiplex PCR, and TCRdb's table has in-frame clones only and misses some. This table holds about 16,000 clones, 70% to 90% found once. Material for sequencing was peripheral blood. Receptor source: a human donor in a cohort sampled during active COVID-19.

J is TRBJ1-2 and V is TRBV28; TRBD1 agrees at 7 bases. Germline CDR1 and CDR2: MDHEN and SYDVKM. CDR3 length: 13 residues. J lost 4 bases, V lost 6 bases, and 5 bases had no gene match. CDR3 DNA sequence: TGTGCCAGCAGGGAACAGGGGCTCTATGGCTACACCTTC. As protein: CASREQGLYGYTF.

This clone was recorded a few times. V gene TRBV6-2 or TRBV6-3 combines with J gene TRBJ2-1; TRBD2 aligns across 10 bases. The CDR3 runs 14 residues. CDR1 is MNHEY, CDR2 SVGEGT, per germline. After removal of 4 bases from V and 9 bases from J, the junction contained 6 bases not matched to a gene. The chain's CDR3 is CASSFGLAVVEQFF. CDR3 bases: TGTGCCAGCAGTTTCGGACTAGCGGTCGTTGAGCAGTTCTTC.

The rearrangement uses TRBV6-2 or TRBV6-3 and TRBJ2-7, with TRBD2 matching over 11 bases. This CDR3 has 15 amino acids. The V gene's germline CDR1 is MNHEY and CDR2 SVGEGT. Losses at the gene ends were 7 bases for V and 1 base for J; bases not matched to a gene: 6. The CDR3 nucleotides read TGTGCCAGCATCCCTGGACTAGCGGGTTCCTACGAGCAGTACTTC. Translated, it gives CASIPGLAGSYEQYF.

This clone was seen a handful of times. The V gene is TRBV11-3, the J gene TRBJ2-3, with a weak D call TRBD1 (6 bases). V shed 5 bases and J shed 3 bases, with 15 bases lying between them. Germline CDR1 SGHNT, CDR2 YENEEA. The CDR3 totals 15 residues. The CDR3 DNA reads TGTGCCAGCAGCCGGGGAACAGGGTTTACAGATACGCAGTATTTT. It encodes CASSRGTGFTDTQYF.

The chain uses TRBV11-2 and TRBJ1-2, with unresolved D. This CDR3 spans 14 amino acids. V lost 2 bases to trimming and J lost 2 bases, with 9 bases between them. The V gene's germline CDR1 is SGHAT and CDR2 FQNNGV. This chain's CDR3 is CASSLSAQNYGYTF. CDR3 bases: TGTGCCAGCAGCTTATCGGCACAGAACTATGGCTACACCTTC.

The chain links TRBV12-2 to TRBJ2-7; the table's D call TRBD1 went unverified against the DNA. TRBV12-2 is a recognized pseudogene. The CDR3 extends over 15 amino acids. The CDR3 DNA is TGTGCAAGTCGCCCACCGGGACAGGGGCCCCACGAGCAGTACTTC. This codes for CASRPPGQGPHEQYF.

The chain links TRBV5-4 to TRBJ1-2; 9 bases line up with TRBD1. The ends lost 4 bases at V and 8 bases at J; junction bases unmatched: 6. The germline CDR1 and CDR2 sequences are SGHNT and YYREEE (reference sequence). This CDR3 is built from 13 residues. CDR3 in DNA: TGTGCCAGCAGCCTACAGGGGGCGACGGGCTACACCTTC. It is translated as CASSLQGATGYTF.

This chain uses TRBV6-5 with TRBJ1-1, with D perhaps matching TRBD1 (6 bases). V lost 6 bases and J 8 bases, leaving 10 bases between the germline ends. The CDR3 is 11 amino acids. The germline V gene has CDR1 MNHEY and CDR2 SVGAGI. Written as DNA, the CDR3 is TGTGCCAGCAGCCGCGACAGGGAAGCTTTCTTT. Its protein product is CASSRDREAFF.

The V call is TRBV7-8, the J call TRBJ2-2; D is undetermined. Per the germline V gene, CDR1 is SGHVS and CDR2 is FQNEAQ. CDR3 length: 15 amino acids. V lost 6 bases to trimming and J lost 1 base, with 12 bases between them. The CDR3 bases are TGTGCCAGCAGTTTTTCCGTCTTGAACACCGGGGAGCTGTTTTTT. Translated, it gives CASSFSVLNTGELFF. The whole variable domain, filled in from reference TRBV7-8 and TRBJ2-2, reads GAGVSQSPRYKVAKRGQDVALRCDPISGHVSLFWYQQALGQGPEFLTYFQNEAQLDKSGLPSDRFFAERPEGSVSTLKIQRTQQEDSAVYLCASSFSVLNTGELFFGEGSRLTVL.

J is TRBJ2-5 and V is TRBV27, with 9 bases identical to TRBD1. The J segment lost 5 bases and the V segment lost 3 bases, leaving 4 bases of the junction unmatched. The germline CDR1 and CDR2 sequences are MNHEY and SMNVEV (reference sequence). CDR3 size: 14 residues. CDR3 nucleotide sequence: TGTGCCAGCAGTTTCCTTGGGACAGGGGAGACCCAGTACTTC. Amino acid sequence: CASSFLGTGETQYF.

The genes are TRBV30 and TRBJ1-1, with TRBD1 identical over 9 bases. Germline assignment: CDR1 GTSNPN and CDR2 SVGIG (reference sequence). J gave up 4 bases and V 7 bases, and 13 bases lay outside the gene matches. This CDR3 has 15 amino acids. The CDR3 loop reads CALTGTGWVGTEAFF. Here the CDR3 DNA reads TGTGCCTTAACCGGGACAGGGTGGGTAGGCACTGAAGCTTTCTTT.

V is TRBV28 and J is TRBJ2-5; D gene unclear. Trimming took off 3 bases at V and 6 bases at J, with 14 bases between the two ends. This CDR3 has 14 amino acids. Germline V gene sequence: CDR1 MDHEN, CDR2 SYDVKM. For the CDR3, the DNA is TGTGCCAGCAGTTTCGTGGCGGCAATGAAGACCCAGTACTTC. It is translated as CASSFVAAMKTQYF.

The gene calls are TRBV6-4 and TRBJ2-3; 9 bases agree with TRBD2. Germline lookup yields CDR1 MRHNA and CDR2 SNTAGT. V was clipped by 6 bases and J by 6 bases; unmatched bases: 4. The CDR3 extends over 13 amino acids. This CDR3 reads CASSRGGEDTQYF. CDR3 DNA: TGTGCCAGCAGCCGCGGGGGGGAGGATACGCAGTATTTT.

V is TRBV29-1 and J is TRBJ2-3, with 8 bases aligning to TRBD2. This CDR3 is 16 amino acids long. Per germline, CDR1 SQVTM and CDR2 ANQGSEA. After removal of 5 bases from V and 5 bases from J, the junction contained 15 bases not matched to a gene. CDR3 bases: TGCAGCGTTAGCGGGGGTAGCGGGGCCGGGGTAGATACGCAGTATTTT. It yields the protein CSVSGGSGAGVDTQYF.

This clone was detected only a few times. The chain employs TRBV9 and TRBJ1-6; D gene ambiguous. The CDR3 is 13 residues long. The V end was cut by 0 bases, the J end by 7 bases, with 5 bases between. Germline values: CDR1 SGDLS, CDR2 YYNGEE. The CDR3 sequence: CASSVARNSPLHF. CDR3 nucleotides: TGTGCCAGCAGCGTAGCGAGGAATTCACCCCTCCACTTT. The full variable domain, completed using reference TRBV9 and TRBJ1-6, is DSGVTQTPKHLITATGQRVTLRCSPRSGDLSVYWYQQSLDQGLQFLIQYYNGEERAKGNILERFSAQQFPDLHSELNLSSLELGDSALYFCASSVARNSPLHFGNGTRLTVT.

The chain employs TRBV6-5 and TRBJ2-2; no firm D call. The CDR3 totals 12 residues. Germline lookup yields CDR1 MNHEY and CDR2 SVGAGI. V lost 6 bases to trimming and J lost 3 bases, with 5 bases between them. The CDR3 sequence: CASSLYTGELFF. CDR3 coding DNA: TGTGCCAGCAGCTTGTACACCGGGGAGCTGTTTTTT.

This chain links TRBV14 with TRBJ2-2; D gene unclear. This CDR3 has 13 amino acids. Trimming left V 1 base short and J 4 bases short, with 4 bases between. Germline V gene data show CDR1 as SGHDN and CDR2 as FVKESK. CDR3 coding DNA: TGTGCCAGCAGCCAAGGAGGCACCGGGGAGCTGTTTTTT. Translation: CASSQGGTGELFF.

The chain joins TRBV6-4 to TRBJ2-7; D may be TRBD1 (6 bases). The CDR3 has 11 amino acids. The germline V gene encodes CDR1 MRHNA and CDR2 SNTAGT. V lost 4 bases, J lost 9 bases, and 10 bases lay in between. The chain's CDR3 is CASSVDRTQYF. DNA for the CDR3: TGTGCCAGCAGTGTCGACAGGACGCAGTACTTC.

The chain links TRBV4-1 to TRBJ2-3; the match to TRBD2 covers 12 bases. The CDR3 length is 18 residues. V trimming: 0 bases; J trimming: 5 bases; junction bases outside the gene matches: 9. Looked up from germline, CDR1 is MGHRA and CDR2 is YSYEKL. CDR3 protein: CASSQEASGGAYIDTQYF. The CDR3 DNA sequence: TGCGCCAGCAGCCAAGAAGCTAGCGGGGGGGCATATATAGATACGCAGTATTTT.

CDR3 loop: CASIIRTGGGYEQYF. The CDR3 region has the DNA TGTGCCAGCATTATACGGACAGGCGGAGGCTACGAGCAGTACTTC. The chain has TRBV9 and TRBJ2-7; 7 bases are shared with TRBD1. With 6 bases clipped from V and 3 bases from J, the junction kept 12 bases outside the gene matches. Germline CDR1 and CDR2: SGDLS and YYNGEE. The CDR3 sequence is 15 residues long.

CDR3 loop: CASSLGGGSMPHGYTF. CDR3 DNA sequence: TGTGCCAGCAGCTTAGGGGGGGGATCGATGCCACACGGCTACACCTTC. The chain combines TRBV11-2 with TRBJ1-2; perhaps TRBD1 as D (5 bases). Trimming left V 1 base short and J 8 bases short, with 20 bases between. This CDR3 comprises 16 residues. Germline-derived CDR1 and CDR2 are SGHAT and FQNNGV.

As to this clone: Germline is not matched at one junction end, which may reflect a read error. This rearrangement joins TRBV28 to TRBJ1-5; no clear D. The CDR3 runs to 16 residues. Germline loops: CDR1 MDHEN, CDR2 SYDVKM. Here the CDR3 DNA reads TGTGCCAACAGTTTATCTTCCGGTGTGGTGGATCAGCCCCAGCATTTT. This encodes CANSLSSGVVDQPQHF.

V usage is TRBV5-5 and J usage is TRBJ2-5, with 7 bases fitting TRBD1. V trimming: 4 bases; J trimming: 0 bases; junction bases outside the gene matches: 3. Germline CDR1 reads SGHKS; CDR2 reads YYEKEE (reference sequence). The CDR3 has 14 residues. DNA of the CDR3: TGTGCCAGCAGCCGGGACAGCAACCAAGAGACCCAGTACTTC. It is translated as CASSRDSNQETQYF.

The chain links TRBV28 to TRBJ2-1; D gene ambiguous. CDR1 MDHEN and CDR2 SYDVKM come from the germline V gene. This CDR3 comprises 11 residues. V shed 5 bases and J shed 7 bases, with 6 bases lying between them. CDR3 protein: CASSLTNEQFF. DNA for the CDR3: TGTGCCAGCAGTCTAACTAATGAGCAGTTCTTC. The full variable domain, in which reference TRBV28 and TRBJ2-1 provide the parts outside the CDR3, is DVKVTQSSRYLVKRTGEKVFLECVQDMDHENMFWYRQDPGLGLRLIYFSYDVKMKEKGDIPEGYSVSREKKERFSLILESASTNQTSMYLCASSLTNEQFFGPGTRLTVL.

J is TRBJ1-2 and V is TRBV19; 8 bases are shared with TRBD1. CDR1 is LNHDA and CDR2 is SQIVND in the germline V gene (reference sequence). The CDR3 extends over 14 amino acids. The V segment lost 7 bases and the J segment 4 bases; nucleotides outside the gene matches: 8. The CDR3 DNA is TGTGCCAGTACCGCCACGGGACAGGCCTATGGCTACACCTTC. Its protein is CASTATGQAYGYTF.

The chain uses TRBV4-1 and TRBJ1-2; 8 bases line up with TRBD1. The V gene's germline CDR1 is MGHRA and CDR2 YSYEKL. The CDR3 totals 16 residues. Germline trimming cut 2 bases from V and 2 bases from J; bases unmatched to any gene: 7. The CDR3 coding sequence is TGCGCCAGCAGCCAAAAAGGACAGGGACTAAACTATGGCTACACCTTC. As protein: CASSQKGQGLNYGYTF.